The clone carrying this TCR beta chain appeared a single time. Antigen unknown. This sample is part of a study of OX40 agonist ivuxolimab in advanced cancers. Background on the study: Dose-escalation patients' cancers were hepatocellular carcinoma, melanoma, renal cell or head and neck cancer. Having had anti-PD-1, anti-PD-L1 or anti-CTLA-4 therapy before was allowed, and about 40% had some.

Study conclusions and caveats: At doses 0.1 to 3.0 mg/kg, CD4+ and CD8+ clones expanded.

Sequenced by immunoSEQ multiplex PCR; TCRdb stores in-frame clones only, minus some. The repertoire holds tens of thousands of clones, with more than 75% as singletons. This CDR3 region has 15 residues. Germline V gives CDR1 MDHEN, CDR2 SYDVKM. Trimming at V came to 5 bases and at J to 7 bases, leaving 7 bases not matched to a gene. This receptor was taken from an adult with an advanced solid tumor such as melanoma, head and neck, liver or kidney cancer. This sequence joins TRBV28 and TRBJ1-4; 10 positions match TRBD1. This specimen was CD4+ or CD8+ T cells sorted from blood, taken in a trial of the OX40 agonist ivuxolimab. The CDR3 region is CASSIPGQGSEKLFF. In DNA, the CDR3 is TGTGCCAGCAGTATCCCGGGACAGGGGTCTGAAAAACTGTTTTTT.